Listed below are T cell receptor beta chains from one sample, sequenced in a study of T-cell memory formation after mild COVID-19. MiXCR was run by TCRdb on the 5' RACE reads, yielding one entry per CDR3 protein. The data show about 57,000 distinct CDR3 sequences, over 9% seen once. Sequences were obtained from PBMCs or a T cell subset sorted from them (not recorded which). The receptors derive from a man younger than 35 who had mild COVID-19 (a few samples of this study predate the infection). Cell type and time point are not known. Each CDR3 is given with its conserved first and last residue. The D gene is left open where the match is weak. Not every row has a clone size; where given, it reads once, few, many or a size class.

TRBV20-1,few,NA,TRBJ2-5,TGCAGTGCAGGAAGGGGGGCCCCAGAGACCCAGTACTTC,CSAGRGAPETQYF
TRBV2,NA,NA,TRBJ1-2,TGTGCCAGCAGAGGGACTGCAACTAACTATGGCTACACCTTC,CASRGTATNYGYTF
TRBV20-1,many,NA,TRBJ2-1,TGCAGTGCTAGGATTGGGCCTCACGACAATGAGCAGTTCTTC,CSARIGPHDNEQFF
TRBV7-2,NA,NA,TRBJ1-4,TGTGCCAGCAGCTTATCGTGGATTAATGAAAAACTGTTTTTT,CASSLSWINEKLFF
TRBV4-1,few,TRBD2,TRBJ2-3,TGCGCCAGCAGCGAACTAGCGGGGGTGATCACAGATACGCAGTATTTT,CASSELAGVITDTQYF
TRBV7-6,NA,NA,TRBJ1-5,TGTGCCAGCAGCTTGCAATCAGGGCTCAATCAGCCCCAGCATTTT,CASSLQSGLNQPQHF
TRBV30,few,NA,TRBJ2-3,TGTGCCTGGAGTGTACAGATTAAAGTGGCGCAGTATTTT,CAWSVQIKVAQYF
TRBV27,many,NA,TRBJ2-5,TGTGCCAGCAGACTTGAGGAGACCCAGTACTTC,CASRLEETQYF
TRBV11-2,few,NA,TRBJ2-3,TGTGCCAGCAGCTTAGTCCTAGATACGCAGTATTTT,CASSLVLDTQYF
TRBV7-6,many,NA,TRBJ2-2,TGTGCCAGCAGCTTAGGAACAGGGATTACGGCGAGCACCGGGGAGCTGTTTTTT,CASSLGTGITASTGELFF
TRBV6-2/TRBV6-3,few,TRBD2,TRBJ2-7,TGTGCCAGCAGTCCGAGCGGGGGGGCCGACGAGCAGTACTTC,CASSPSGGADEQYF
TRBV7-2,NA,TRBD2,TRBJ2-3,TGTGCCAGCAGCTTAATTAGCGGGGGGGAGGGTCATACGCAGTATTTT,CASSLISGGEGHTQYF
TRBV6-6,many,TRBD2,TRBJ2-2,TGTGCCAGCAGCCGCCGCAGGGGACTAGTAAACACCGGGGAGCTGTTTTTT,CASSRRRGLVNTGELFF
TRBV13,many,TRBD2,TRBJ2-3,TGTGCCAGCAGCTTAGGCCTAGCGGGGGGCACAGATACGCAGTATTTT,CASSLGLAGGTDTQYF
TRBV12-3/TRBV12-4,NA,TRBD1,TRBJ1-1,TGTGCCAGCAGTTCAGGACAGGGGGCGGGAGGTGCTTTCTTT,CASSSGQGAGGAFF
TRBV11-2,few,NA,TRBJ2-1,TGTGCCAGCAGCCCAGCGGTGGCTGAGCAGTTCTTC,CASSPAVAEQFF
TRBV7-9,few,TRBD1,TRBJ2-2,TGTGCCAGCAGCGAAGGACAGGGGGCTATTGGCGGGGAGCTGTTTTTT,CASSEGQGAIGGELFF
TRBV7-9,few,NA,TRBJ2-5,TGTGCCAGCAGCTTAGCTTTCCAAGAGACCCAGTACTTC,CASSLAFQETQYF
TRBV18,many,TRBD1,TRBJ2-2,TGTGCCAGCTCACCACCGGACAGGGCATTAATCGGGGAGCTGTTTTTT,CASSPPDRALIGELFF
TRBV4-3,many,NA,TRBJ2-7,TGCGCCAGCAGCCAAGGAGTCGGGGGCCCATACGAGCAGTACTTC,CASSQGVGGPYEQYF
TRBV4-1,few,TRBD1,TRBJ2-4,TGCGCCAGCAGCGCGGGTCCAGGGGGCGCGGACATTCAGTACTTC,CASSAGPGGADIQYF
TRBV4-1,many,NA,TRBJ2-2,TGCGCCAGCAGCCAATTACAGGGAACCGGGGAGCTGTTTTTT,CASSQLQGTGELFF
TRBV20-1,few,TRBD2,TRBJ2-1,TGCAGTGCTCCTCCAAGGACTAGCGGGGACTACAATGAGCAGTTCTTC,CSAPPRTSGDYNEQFF
TRBV18,many,NA,TRBJ2-5,TGTGCCAGCTCACGGAGCCTACAAGAGACCCAGTACTTC,CASSRSLQETQYF
TRBV12-3/TRBV12-4,NA,NA,TRBJ2-7,TGTGCCAGCAGTTTAGACGGAACCTACGAGCAGTACTTC,CASSLDGTYEQYF
TRBV7-2,NA,NA,TRBJ1-5,TGTGCCAGCAGCTCATCCTTCCGCAATCAGCCCCAGCATTTT,CASSSSFRNQPQHF
TRBV12-3/TRBV12-4,many,NA,TRBJ2-1,TGTGCCAGCAGTTTAGCGGTAAGCTCCTACAATGAGCAGTTCTTC,CASSLAVSSYNEQFF